The T cell receptor beta chain under discussion was sequenced for a study of blood T cell repertoires in COVID-19. Overall study: Acute-phase and convalescent COVID-19 samples originated in the United States, Italy and Spain. The analysed material was cDNA or gDNA that came from T cells, B-cell-depleted T cells, or PBMCs.

As originally analysed: For nucleated cells, counts were estimated from reference gene primer amplification. Only in-frame clones appear in the TCRdb table, and some are missing; sequencing was by immunoSEQ multiplex PCR. The V and J calls and clone size were taken over from that table, and D and trimming were inferred from the DNA. There are 15,000 or so clones in the sample; around four fifths occur only once, and about a sixth lies in the top ten. Looked up from germline, CDR1 is LNHDA and CDR2 is SQIVND (reference sequence). This CDR3 spans 15 amino acids. V lost 3 bases to trimming and J lost 1 base, with 7 bases between them.

Material: peripheral blood. This receptor was taken from a man in his forties with active or convalescent COVID-19. The rearrangement uses TRBV19 and TRBJ2-6; D might be TRBD1 (5 bases). The CDR3 DNA follows: TGTGCCAGTAGTATTCAGGGTTCTGGGGCCAACGTCCTGACTTTC. This gives the protein CASSIQGSGANVLTF.